This TCR beta chain was observed in a study of blood T cell repertoires in COVID-19. About the research overall: Sources were T cells, B-cell-depleted T cells, or PBMCs; the material itself was cDNA or gDNA.

Participant-reported clinical history was the basis for cohort assignment. Per the original data handling: Nucleated cell number was recorded as an estimate derived from reference gene primer amplification. Sequencing used immunoSEQ multiplex PCR; TCRdb keeps in-frame clones, though not all of them. V and J calls and clone size are as listed in that table; D and trimming were resolved from the DNA. The top ten clones hold roughly 3% of a sample with about 220,000 clones, 80% to 90% of them seen once. Germline CDR1 is SGHDT and CDR2 is YYEEEE. The V and J ends lost 4 bases and 9 bases, in that order; junction bases with no gene match: 11. The CDR3 has 17 residues.

Sequencing was done on a sample of PBMCs or T cells enriched from blood (not recorded which). The chain carries TRBV5-6 and TRBJ1-6; 12 bases align to TRBD1. This sequence was found in a woman between 18 and 29 years old in a cohort exposed to, infected with or recovered from COVID-19 (not recorded which). CDR3 in DNA: TGTGCCAGCAGCGGCCCGGGACAGGGGGCGCTGAGTTCACCCCTCCACTTT. As protein: CASSGPGQGALSSPLHF.